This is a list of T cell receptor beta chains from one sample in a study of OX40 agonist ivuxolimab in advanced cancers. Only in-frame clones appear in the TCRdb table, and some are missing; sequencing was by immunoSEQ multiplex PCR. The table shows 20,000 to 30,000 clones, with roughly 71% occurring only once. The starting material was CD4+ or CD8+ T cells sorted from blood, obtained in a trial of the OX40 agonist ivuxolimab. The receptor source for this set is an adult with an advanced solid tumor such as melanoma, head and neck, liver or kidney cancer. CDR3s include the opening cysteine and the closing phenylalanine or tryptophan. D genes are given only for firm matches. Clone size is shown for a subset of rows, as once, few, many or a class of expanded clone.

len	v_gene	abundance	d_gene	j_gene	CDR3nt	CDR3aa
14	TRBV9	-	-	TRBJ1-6	TGTGCCAGCAGCGTGGAGGGGGTAAATTCACCCCTCCACTTT	CASSVEGVNSPLHF
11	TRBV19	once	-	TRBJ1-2	TGTGCCAGCACAGAGTTTTCCGGCTACACCTTC	CASTEFSGYTF
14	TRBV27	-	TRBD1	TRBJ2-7	TGTGCCAGCACCCCCCCCGGGACAGCTTACGAGCAGTACTTC	CASTPPGTAYEQYF
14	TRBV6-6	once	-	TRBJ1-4	TGTGCCAGCAGTTCGCAGCCTGTGCATGAAAAACTGTTTTTT	CASSSQPVHEKLFF
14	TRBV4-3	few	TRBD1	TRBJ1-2	TGCGCCAGCAGCAAAGCAACAGGGGGGTACGGCTACACCTTC	CASSKATGGYGYTF
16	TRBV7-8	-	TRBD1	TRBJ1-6	TGTGCCAGCAGCTCAGCCCTCGACAGGGGTGGTTCACCCCTCCACTTT	CASSSALDRGGSPLHF
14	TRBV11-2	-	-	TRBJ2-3	TGTGCCAGCAGCTTAGATATCGGCACAGATACGCAGTATTTT	CASSLDIGTDTQYF
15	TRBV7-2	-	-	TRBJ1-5	TGTGCCAGCAGCCTCAGCGGGGGAGGCAATCAGCCCCAGCATTTT	CASSLSGGGNQPQHF
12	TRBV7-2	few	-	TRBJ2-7	TGTGCCAGCAGCTTATCCCGATACGAGCAGTACTTC	CASSLSRYEQYF
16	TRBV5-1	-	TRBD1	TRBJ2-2	TGCGCCAGCAGCTTGGACGGGACAGGGGTACCCGGGGAGCTGTTTTTT	CASSLDGTGVPGELFF
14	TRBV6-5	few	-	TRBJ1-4	TGTGCCAGCAGTTACTCGGGGGCCGACGAAAAACTGTTTTTT	CASSYSGADEKLFF
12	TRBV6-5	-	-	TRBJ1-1	TGTGCCAGCAGGGATGTGAACACTGAAGCTTTCTTT	CASRDVNTEAFF
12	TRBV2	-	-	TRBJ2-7	TGTGCCAGCAGTGTTCGGGGGTACGAGCAGTACTTC	CASSVRGYEQYF
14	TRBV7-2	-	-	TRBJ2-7	TGTGCCAGCAGCCCCGGACAGATCTCCTACGAGCAGTACTTC	CASSPGQISYEQYF
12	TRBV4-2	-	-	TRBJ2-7	TGTGCCAGCAGCCAAGTACCGGGACATCTACTCTTC	CASSQVPGHLLF
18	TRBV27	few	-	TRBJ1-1	TGTGCCAGCAAGGAAGGGTATTCGGTGTACTTTGCCCCGACTGAAGCTTTCTTT	CASKEGYSVYFAPTEAFF
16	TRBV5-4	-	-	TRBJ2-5	TGTGCCAGCAGGCGTCAGACGGGAAAACTGCAAGAGACCCAGTACTTC	CASRRQTGKLQETQYF
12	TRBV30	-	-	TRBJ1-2	TGTGCCTGGAGTTCGACAGTTGGAGGCTACACCTTC	CAWSSTVGGYTF
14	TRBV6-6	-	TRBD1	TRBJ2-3	TGTGCCAGCAGGCCCGACAGGGATGCAGATACGCAGTATTTT	CASRPDRDADTQYF
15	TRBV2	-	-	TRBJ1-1	TGTGCCAGCAGTGAAAGGAGGACAGCGAACACTGAAGCTTTCTTT	CASSERRTANTEAFF
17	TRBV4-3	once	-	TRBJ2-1	TGCGCCAGCAGCCAAGATGGTGGGGCGAGCTCCTACAATGAGCAGTTCTTC	CASSQDGGASSYNEQFF
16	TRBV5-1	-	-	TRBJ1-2	TGCGCCAGCAGCCAAGGGACTAACACACGAGGCTATGGCTACACCTTC	CASSQGTNTRGYGYTF
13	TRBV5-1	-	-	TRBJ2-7	TGCGCCAGCAGCTTGGGCCAGCAGGACGAGCAGTACTTC	CASSLGQQDEQYF
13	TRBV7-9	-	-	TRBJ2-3	TGTGCCAGCAGCGTAGAGGGCACAGATACGCAGTATTTT	CASSVEGTDTQYF